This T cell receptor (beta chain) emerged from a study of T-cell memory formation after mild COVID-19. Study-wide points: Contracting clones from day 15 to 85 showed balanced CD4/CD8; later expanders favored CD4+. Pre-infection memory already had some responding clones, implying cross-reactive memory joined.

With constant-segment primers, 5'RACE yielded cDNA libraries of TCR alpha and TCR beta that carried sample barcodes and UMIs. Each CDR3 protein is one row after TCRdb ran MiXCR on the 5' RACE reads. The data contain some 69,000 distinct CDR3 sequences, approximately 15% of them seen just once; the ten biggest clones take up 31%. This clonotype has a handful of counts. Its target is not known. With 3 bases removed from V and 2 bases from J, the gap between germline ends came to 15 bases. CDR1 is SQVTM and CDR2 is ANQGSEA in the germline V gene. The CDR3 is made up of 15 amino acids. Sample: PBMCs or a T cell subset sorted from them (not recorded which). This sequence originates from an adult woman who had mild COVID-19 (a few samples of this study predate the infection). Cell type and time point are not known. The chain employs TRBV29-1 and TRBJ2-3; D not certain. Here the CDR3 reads CSVEVSGGATDTQYF. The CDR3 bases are TGCAGCGTTGAGGTGTCCGGCGGAGCCACAGATACGCAGTATTTT.